Listed here are 17 T cell receptor beta chains from one sample, sequenced in a study of control samples from healthy donors and cancer patients. The data were produced by immunoSEQ multiplex PCR, yet TCRdb's version contains in-frame clones alone and is incomplete. The sample includes roughly 370,000 clones, around 90% of them seen just once. The sequenced sample consisted of PBMCs. The receptors derive from a man between 40 and 49 years old with head and neck cancer.

As DNA, the CDR3 is TGTGCCAGCCGGGGACAGGGGGACAATGAGCAGTTCTTC. Translation: CASRGQGDNEQFF. V is TRBV11-3 and J is TRBJ2-1, with 11 bases that match TRBD1. The V gene end was trimmed by 8 bases and the J gene end by 5 bases; junction bases not matched to a gene: 2. This CDR3 comprises 13 residues. Per germline, CDR1 SGHNT and CDR2 YENEEA.

The chain uses TRBV19 and TRBJ2-5; no clear D gene. Germline V gives CDR1 LNHDA, CDR2 SQIVND (reference sequence). Trimming took off 3 bases at V and 7 bases at J, with 6 bases between the two ends. The CDR3 contains 11 residues. CDR3 amino acids: CASSISGTQYF. CDR3 sequence (DNA): TGTGCCAGTAGTATTTCCGGGACCCAGTACTTC.

The chain carries TRBV6-5 and TRBJ2-3, with 12 bases aligning to TRBD2. The length of the CDR3 is 15 residues. Germline V gene sequence: CDR1 MNHEY, CDR2 SVGAGI. Trimming cost V 7 bases and J 2 bases; bases outside gene matches: 4. The CDR3 bases are TGTGCCAGCAAATCTAGCGGGGGGGCCACAGATACGCAGTATTTT. As protein: CASKSSGGATDTQYF.

As to this clone: This same CDR3 is encoded by further DNA sequences in the sample. The chain recombines TRBV5-1 with TRBJ2-1; 7 nucleotides line up with TRBD1. Per the germline V gene, CDR1 is SGHRS and CDR2 is YFSETQ. V shed 4 bases and J 1 base; nucleotides not matched to a gene: 2. The CDR3 consists of 14 residues. For the CDR3, the DNA is TGCGCCAGCAGCCTGGGACAGTCCTACAATGAGCAGTTCTTC. Residues: CASSLGQSYNEQFF.

This clone was seen once. The V gene is TRBV4-1, the J gene TRBJ1-3, with 7 positions matching TRBD1. Germline V lookup: CDR1 MGHRA, CDR2 YSYEKL. V gave up 2 bases and J gave up 0 bases; unmatched junction bases: 4. CDR3 length: 16 amino acids. CDR3 DNA sequence: TGCGCCAGCAGCCAACCAGGGGGTCTCTCTGGAAACACCATATATTTT. Its translation is CASSQPGGLSGNTIYF.

The sample holds a few counts of this clone. V and J are TRBV6-5 and TRBJ2-1, with 10 positions matching TRBD2. The CDR3 runs to 15 residues. The germline V gene has CDR1 MNHEY and CDR2 SVGAGI. J was trimmed by 7 bases and V by 0 bases; bases with no gene match: 3. This chain's CDR3 is CASSYSLAGPNEQFF. In nucleotides, the CDR3 is TGTGCCAGCAGTTACTCACTAGCGGGGCCGAATGAGCAGTTCTTC.

Note on this clone: Other DNA variants within this sample encode the same CDR3. The chain employs TRBV5-6 and TRBJ1-1, with D hard to call. CDR1 and CDR2 from the germline V gene are SGHDT and YYEEEE. V lost 0 bases and J lost 4, with 7 bases in between. This CDR3 has 13 residues. For the CDR3, the DNA is TGTGCCAGCAGCTTGGGTGGGGTCACTGAAGCTTTCTTT. Amino acids: CASSLGGVTEAFF.

The J gene is TRBJ1-4, the V gene TRBV19; D uncertain. Germline values: CDR1 LNHDA, CDR2 SQIVND (reference sequence). This CDR3 comprises 15 residues. Trimming took off 5 bases at V and 0 bases at J, with 10 bases between the two ends. The CDR3 loop reads CASSRNSATNEKLFF. CDR3 DNA sequence: TGTGCCAGTAGTCGTAACAGTGCAACTAATGAAAAACTGTTTTTT.

The V and J genes are TRBV7-6 and TRBJ1-5; D gene unclear. CDR1 SGHVS and CDR2 FNYEAQ come from the germline V gene. The CDR3 has 13 amino acids. Deletions cut 2 bases from V and 0 bases from J, with 2 bases between. Written as DNA, the CDR3 is TGTGCCAGCAGCTTAAATAGCAATCAGCCCCAGCATTTT. Translation: CASSLNSNQPQHF.

This chain links TRBV11-2 with TRBJ1-5; no firm D call. The germline CDR1 and CDR2 sequences are SGHAT and FQNNGV. The CDR3 loop spans 12 amino acids. V shed 5 bases and J shed 4 bases, with 6 bases lying between them. For the CDR3, the DNA is TGTGCCAGCAGCGCCAGTAATCAGCCCCAGCATTTT. It translates to CASSASNQPQHF.

The CDR3: CASSLAGPNTYEQYF. The CDR3, as DNA: TGCGCCAGCAGCTTGGCAGGGCCCAATACTTACGAGCAGTACTTC. The chain joins TRBV5-1 to TRBJ2-7, with TRBD1 as a possible D gene (5 bases). Germline V gene sequence: CDR1 SGHRS, CDR2 YFSETQ. The length of the CDR3 is 15 residues. V was shortened by 0 bases and J by 4 bases, with 14 bases between the two germline ends.

The chain links TRBV11-2 to TRBJ2-2, with TRBD1 as a possible D gene (6 bases). The CDR3 has 11 amino acids. V lost 8 bases and J lost 5, with 6 bases in between. Germline loops: CDR1 SGHAT, CDR2 FQNNGV. The CDR3 here is CASQGTGELFF. The CDR3 DNA reads TGTGCCAGCCAGGGGACCGGGGAGCTGTTTTTT. The full variable domain, in which reference TRBV11-2 and TRBJ2-2 provide the parts outside the CDR3, is EAGVAQSPRYKIIEKRQSVAFWCNPISGHATLYWYQQILGQGPKLLIQFQNNGVVDDSQLPKDRFSAERLKGVDSTLKIQPAKLEDSAVYLCASQGTGELFFGEGSRLTVL.

This chain links TRBV10-2 with TRBJ1-1, with D possibly being TRBD1 (6 bases). Trimming stripped 11 bases from V and 2 bases from J, with 15 bases between. The CDR3 loop spans 13 amino acids. Per germline, CDR1 WSHSY and CDR2 SAAADI. The CDR3 DNA follows: TGCGCCTCCAGTCAGGGGATCAACACTGAAGCTTTCTTT. This sequence encodes CASSQGINTEAFF.

This clone was seen a single time. The V gene is TRBV7-9, the J gene TRBJ1-2; D is undetermined. V shed 4 bases and J shed 6 bases, with 15 bases lying between them. CDR1 SEHNR and CDR2 FQNEAQ come from the germline V gene (reference sequence). The CDR3 is 14 residues long. This chain's CDR3 is CASSSTGPPDGYTF. CDR3 DNA: TGTGCCAGCAGCTCTACCGGGCCTCCGGATGGCTACACCTTC.

This clone was counted a single time. This same CDR3 is encoded by further DNA sequences in the sample. The chain has TRBV5-1 and TRBJ2-7; unclear D gene. The CDR3 has 14 residues. The germline V and J ends were trimmed by 2 bases and 1 base, with 10 bases remaining between them. CDR1 is SGHRS, CDR2 YFSETQ, per germline. In nucleotides, the CDR3 is TGCGCCAGCAGCTTAGATAGTACTTCCTACGAGCAGTACTTC. This translates into CASSLDSTSYEQYF.

The chain is built from TRBV11-3 and TRBJ2-1; D not certain. CDR3 length: 13 residues. V dropped 0 bases and J dropped 7 bases, with 7 bases sitting between them. Germline V gives CDR1 SGHNT, CDR2 YENEEA. CDR3 nucleotides: TGTGCCAGCAGCTTAGAGGATACGAATGAGCAGTTCTTC. Protein product: CASSLEDTNEQFF.

The J gene is TRBJ1-6, the V gene TRBV7-2; 7 positions agree with TRBD1. The germline V gene has CDR1 SGHTA and CDR2 FQGNSA. The CDR3 loop spans 13 amino acids. V shed 5 bases, J shed 14 bases, and the junction held 9 bases outside the gene matches. The CDR3 protein is CASSPWDSGTLHF. The CDR3 region has the DNA TGTGCCAGCAGCCCCTGGGACAGCGGTACCCTCCACTTT.